This is a list of T cell receptor beta chains from one sample in a study of immune evolution from preneoplasia to lung adenocarcinoma. The assay was immunoSEQ multiplex PCR, and TCRdb's table has in-frame clones only and misses some. The sample gives 2,200 or so clones, about 83% of which show up once; roughly 4.4% is in the top ten. The sample taken for sequencing was FFPE lung adenocarcinoma in situ tissue. The receptors stem from a person between 55 and 80 years old with lung adenocarcinoma. Each CDR3 is given with its conserved first and last residue. The order of the fields is clone size, J gene, CDR3 length, V gene, D gene, CDR3 protein, CDR3 DNA. The D gene is left open where the match is weak. Size is stated for part of the rows, as once, few or many counts, or as a class when the clone is expanded.

abundance: .
j_gene: TRBJ2-2
len: 13
v_gene: TRBV7-2
d_gene: .
CDR3aa: CASSLAWTGELFF
CDR3nt: TGTGCCAGCAGCTTGGCTTGGACCGGGGAGCTGTTTTTT

abundance: .
j_gene: TRBJ1-1
len: 15
v_gene: TRBV19
d_gene: .
CDR3aa: CASSPFGAGDTEAFF
CDR3nt: TGTGCCAGTAGTCCATTCGGGGCAGGGGACACTGAAGCTTTCTTT

abundance: .
j_gene: TRBJ2-7
len: 14
v_gene: TRBV2
d_gene: .
CDR3aa: CASTRDSGMGEQYF
CDR3nt: TGTGCCAGCACCCGGGACTCCGGGATGGGCGAGCAGTACTTC

abundance: .
j_gene: TRBJ2-7
len: 13
v_gene: TRBV28
d_gene: .
CDR3aa: CASSLPPPREQYF
CDR3nt: TGTGCCAGCAGTTTACCCCCCCCGCGCGAGCAGTACTTC

abundance: .
j_gene: TRBJ1-3
len: 15
v_gene: TRBV9
d_gene: TRBD1
CDR3aa: CASSIGTGSGNTIYF
CDR3nt: TGTGCCAGCAGCATTGGGACAGGCTCTGGAAACACCATATATTTT

abundance: once
j_gene: TRBJ1-2
len: 13
v_gene: TRBV19
d_gene: .
CDR3aa: CASSTQTNYGYTF
CDR3nt: TGTGCCAGTAGTACCCAGACTAACTATGGCTACACCTTC

abundance: .
j_gene: TRBJ1-2
len: 15
v_gene: TRBV5-1
d_gene: .
CDR3aa: CASSLGDGGNYGYTF
CDR3nt: TGCGCCAGCAGCTTGGGGGACGGCGGAAACTATGGCTACACCTTC

abundance: .
j_gene: TRBJ1-5
len: 16
v_gene: TRBV29-1
d_gene: TRBD1
CDR3aa: CSVGTGVSGSNQPQHF
CDR3nt: TGCAGCGTGGGGACAGGGGTCAGTGGGAGCAATCAGCCCCAGCATTTT

abundance: .
j_gene: TRBJ1-4
len: 16
v_gene: TRBV19
d_gene: TRBD1
CDR3aa: CASSHSWTGVQEKLFF
CDR3nt: TGTGCCAGTAGTCACTCTTGGACAGGGGTGCAAGAAAAACTGTTTTTT

abundance: .
j_gene: TRBJ1-6
len: 16
v_gene: TRBV28
d_gene: TRBD1
CDR3aa: CASSEPTGGANSPLHF
CDR3nt: TGTGCCAGCAGTGAACCCACAGGGGGTGCCAATTCACCCCTCCACTTT

abundance: .
j_gene: TRBJ1-1
len: 17
v_gene: TRBV27
d_gene: .
CDR3aa: CASSLSWPGVGNTEAFF
CDR3nt: TGTGCCAGCAGTTTATCGTGGCCAGGGGTTGGGAACACTGAAGCTTTCTTT

abundance: .
j_gene: TRBJ1-1
len: 13
v_gene: TRBV6-5
d_gene: .
CDR3aa: CASSYYPNTEAFF
CDR3nt: TGTGCCAGCAGTTACTACCCGAACACTGAAGCTTTCTTT

abundance: .
j_gene: TRBJ2-5
len: 13
v_gene: TRBV7-7
d_gene: .
CDR3aa: CASSQGPSETQYF
CDR3nt: TGTGCTAGCAGCCAGGGACCGTCTGAGACCCAGTACTTC

abundance: once
j_gene: TRBJ2-7
len: 14
v_gene: TRBV7-2
d_gene: .
CDR3aa: CASSLTTIAYEQYF
CDR3nt: TGTGCCAGCAGCTTAACGACTATTGCTTACGAGCAGTACTTC

abundance: .
j_gene: TRBJ1-5
len: 15
v_gene: TRBV30
d_gene: TRBD1
CDR3aa: CAWRQQGAVNQPQHF
CDR3nt: TGTGCCTGGAGGCAACAGGGGGCGGTTAATCAGCCCCAGCATTTT

abundance: .
j_gene: TRBJ2-2
len: 17
v_gene: TRBV30
d_gene: TRBD1
CDR3aa: CASRDRGGGMNTGELFF
CDR3nt: TGTGCCTCCCGGGACAGGGGTGGGGGGATGAACACCGGGGAGCTGTTTTTT

abundance: .
j_gene: TRBJ2-7
len: 15
v_gene: TRBV19
d_gene: .
CDR3aa: CASSSGGTSVYEQYF
CDR3nt: TGTGCCAGTAGCTCGGGGGGCACTAGCGTCTACGAGCAGTACTTC

abundance: .
j_gene: TRBJ2-7
len: 15
v_gene: TRBV7-9
d_gene: .
CDR3aa: CASSLAGGDGYEQYF
CDR3nt: TGTGCCAGCAGCTTAGCTGGGGGAGACGGATACGAGCAGTACTTC

abundance: .
j_gene: TRBJ1-2
len: 17
v_gene: TRBV5-6
d_gene: .
CDR3aa: CASSRPKTGAIWGGYTF
CDR3nt: TGTGCCAGCAGCCGCCCCAAAACCGGGGCTATATGGGGTGGCTACACCTTC

abundance: .
j_gene: TRBJ2-7
len: 15
v_gene: TRBV28
d_gene: TRBD2
CDR3aa: CASRTSGSGYYEQYF
CDR3nt: TGTGCCAGCAGAACTAGCGGGAGTGGTTATTACGAGCAGTACTTC

abundance: .
j_gene: TRBJ1-2
len: 18
v_gene: TRBV6-1
d_gene: TRBD1
CDR3aa: CASSEIWTGRKLNYGYTF
CDR3nt: TGTGCCAGCAGTGAAATCTGGACAGGGAGGAAACTAAACTATGGCTACACCTTC

abundance: .
j_gene: TRBJ1-3
len: 12
v_gene: TRBV10-3
d_gene: .
CDR3aa: CAISDEANTIYF
CDR3nt: TGTGCCATCAGTGATGAGGCAAACACCATATATTTT

abundance: .
j_gene: TRBJ2-7
len: 20
v_gene: TRBV30
d_gene: TRBD1
CDR3aa: CAWSLLSRTPRDRGGYEQYF
CDR3nt: TGTGCCTGGAGCTTACTATCGCGAACTCCCCGGGACAGGGGTGGCTACGAGCAGTACTTC

abundance: .
j_gene: TRBJ1-2
len: 15
v_gene: TRBV29-1
d_gene: .
CDR3aa: CSVEYGGGSNYGYTF
CDR3nt: TGCAGCGTTGAGTACGGCGGCGGCAGCAACTATGGCTACACCTTC

abundance: .
j_gene: TRBJ2-7
len: 14
v_gene: TRBV2
d_gene: TRBD2
CDR3aa: CASSVLAGPYEQYF
CDR3nt: TGTGCCAGCAGTGTGCTAGCGGGGCCTTACGAGCAGTACTTC

abundance: few
j_gene: TRBJ2-7
len: 14
v_gene: TRBV27
d_gene: TRBD2
CDR3aa: CASSTFAGAYEQYF
CDR3nt: TGTGCCAGCAGTACATTTGCGGGGGCCTACGAGCAGTACTTC

abundance: .
j_gene: TRBJ1-2
len: 16
v_gene: TRBV4-2
d_gene: .
CDR3aa: CASSPLGTVANYGYTF
CDR3nt: TGTGCCAGCAGCCCCCTGGGGACGGTCGCTAACTATGGCTACACCTTC

abundance: .
j_gene: TRBJ2-1
len: 15
v_gene: TRBV18
d_gene: TRBD2
CDR3aa: CASSPGLAGYNEQFF
CDR3nt: TGTGCCAGCTCACCGGGACTAGCGGGTTACAATGAGCAGTTCTTC

abundance: .
j_gene: TRBJ2-4
len: 14
v_gene: TRBV5-4
d_gene: TRBD1
CDR3aa: CASSEGQGGYIQYF
CDR3nt: TGTGCCAGCAGCGAGGGACAGGGGGGATACATTCAGTACTTC

abundance: .
j_gene: TRBJ1-2
len: 13
v_gene: TRBV6-5
d_gene: TRBD1
CDR3aa: CASRNMGQGDYTF
CDR3nt: TGTGCCAGCAGGAATATGGGACAGGGTGACTACACCTTC

abundance: few
j_gene: TRBJ1-1
len: 18
v_gene: TRBV7-6
d_gene: TRBD1
CDR3aa: CASSNPEGARGLNTEAFF
CDR3nt: TGTGCCAGCAGCAACCCGGAGGGGGCAAGGGGGCTTAACACTGAAGCTTTCTTT

abundance: .
j_gene: TRBJ1-3
len: 15
v_gene: TRBV6-5
d_gene: .
CDR3aa: CASSRRGETGNTIYF
CDR3nt: TGTGCCAGCTCAAGGAGGGGAGAGACTGGAAACACCATATATTTT

abundance: few
j_gene: TRBJ2-3
len: 15
v_gene: TRBV9
d_gene: TRBD1
CDR3aa: CASSSRDRVTDTQYF
CDR3nt: TGTGCCAGCAGCAGTCGGGACAGGGTGACAGATACGCAGTATTTT

abundance: few
j_gene: TRBJ1-1
len: 14
v_gene: TRBV5-4
d_gene: .
CDR3aa: CASSLAGRNTEAFF
CDR3nt: TGTGCCAGCAGCTTGGCCGGAAGGAACACTGAAGCTTTCTTT

abundance: once
j_gene: TRBJ1-5
len: 13
v_gene: TRBV11-2
d_gene: .
CDR3aa: CASSLTLNQPQHF
CDR3nt: TGTGCCAGCAGTCTTACGCTAAATCAGCCCCAGCATTTT

abundance: .
j_gene: TRBJ2-3
len: 17
v_gene: TRBV11-1
d_gene: .
CDR3aa: CASSLPSGAEGTDTQYF
CDR3nt: TGTGCCAGCAGCTTACCTTCAGGGGCCGAAGGTACAGATACGCAGTATTTT

abundance: .
j_gene: TRBJ1-5
len: 15
v_gene: TRBV6-1
d_gene: TRBD1
CDR3aa: CASSEMGQGHQPQHF
CDR3nt: TGTGCCAGCAGTGAAATGGGACAGGGACATCAGCCCCAGCATTTT

abundance: .
j_gene: TRBJ1-2
len: 12
v_gene: TRBV25-1
d_gene: .
CDR3aa: CASSQTGARETF
CDR3nt: TGTGCCAGCAGCCAAACCGGGGCCCGTGAAACCTTT

abundance: .
j_gene: TRBJ2-7
len: 16
v_gene: TRBV4-1
d_gene: .
CDR3aa: CASSQAWGQGGDEQYF
CDR3nt: TGCGCCAGCAGCCAAGCTTGGGGTCAGGGTGGCGACGAGCAGTACTTC